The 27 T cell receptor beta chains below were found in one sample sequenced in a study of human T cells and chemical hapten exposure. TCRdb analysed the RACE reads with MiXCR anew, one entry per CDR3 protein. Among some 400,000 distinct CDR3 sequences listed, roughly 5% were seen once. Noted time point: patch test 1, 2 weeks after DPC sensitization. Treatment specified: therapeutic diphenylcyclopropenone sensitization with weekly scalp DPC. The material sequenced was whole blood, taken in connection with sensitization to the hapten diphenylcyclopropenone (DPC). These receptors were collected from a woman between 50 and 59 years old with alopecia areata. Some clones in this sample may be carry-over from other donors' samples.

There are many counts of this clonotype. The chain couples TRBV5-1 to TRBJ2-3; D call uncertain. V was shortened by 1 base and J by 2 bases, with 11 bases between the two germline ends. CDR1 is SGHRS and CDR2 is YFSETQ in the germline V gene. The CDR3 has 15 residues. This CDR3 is CASSLSVEPTDTQYF. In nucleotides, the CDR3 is TGCGCCAGCAGCTTGTCTGTGGAACCCACAGATACGCAGTATTTT. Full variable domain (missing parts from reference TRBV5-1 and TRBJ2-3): KAGVTQTPRYLIKTRGQQVTLSCSPISGHRSVSWYQQTPGQGLQFLFEYFSETQRNKGNFPGRFSGRQFSNSRSEMNVSTLELGDSALYLCASSLSVEPTDTQYFGPGTRLTVL.

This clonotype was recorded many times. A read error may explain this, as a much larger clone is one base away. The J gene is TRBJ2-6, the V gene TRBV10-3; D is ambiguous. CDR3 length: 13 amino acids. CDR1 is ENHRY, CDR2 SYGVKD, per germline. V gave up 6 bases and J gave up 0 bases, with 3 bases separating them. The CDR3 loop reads CAISLSGANVLTF. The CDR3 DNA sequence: TGTGCCATCAGCCTCTCTGGGGCCAACGTCCTGACTTTC.

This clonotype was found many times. CDR3 loop: CASSLGDDLAKNIQYF. The CDR3 DNA follows: TGTGCCAGCAGTTTAGGGGACGACCTAGCCAAAAACATTCAGTACTTC. This chain uses TRBV12-3 or TRBV12-4 with TRBJ2-4, with D possibly being TRBD1 or TRBD2 (5 bases each). The CDR3 consists of 16 residues. V was pared by 1 base and J by 0 bases, with 10 bases between.

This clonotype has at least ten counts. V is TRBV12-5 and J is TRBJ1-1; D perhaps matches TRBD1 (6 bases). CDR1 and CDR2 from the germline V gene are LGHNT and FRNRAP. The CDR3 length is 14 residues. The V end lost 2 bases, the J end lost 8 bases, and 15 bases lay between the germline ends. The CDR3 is CASGLRDSQGEAFF. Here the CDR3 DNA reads TGTGCTAGTGGTTTGCGGGACTCCCAGGGGGAAGCTTTCTTT.

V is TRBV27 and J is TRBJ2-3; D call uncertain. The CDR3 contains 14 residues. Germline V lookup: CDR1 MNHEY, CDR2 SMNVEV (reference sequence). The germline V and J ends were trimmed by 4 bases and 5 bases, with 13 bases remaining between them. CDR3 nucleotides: TGTGCCAGCAGTTCTACCGGAGCAGTAGATACGCAGTATTTT. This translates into CASSSTGAVDTQYF.

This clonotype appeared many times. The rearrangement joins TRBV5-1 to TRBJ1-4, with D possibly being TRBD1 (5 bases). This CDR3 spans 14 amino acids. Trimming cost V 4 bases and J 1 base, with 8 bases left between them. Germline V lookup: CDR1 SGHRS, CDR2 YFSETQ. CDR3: CASSMGGTNEKLFF. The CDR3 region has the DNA TGCGCCAGCAGCATGGGGGGAACTAATGAAAAACTGTTTTTT.

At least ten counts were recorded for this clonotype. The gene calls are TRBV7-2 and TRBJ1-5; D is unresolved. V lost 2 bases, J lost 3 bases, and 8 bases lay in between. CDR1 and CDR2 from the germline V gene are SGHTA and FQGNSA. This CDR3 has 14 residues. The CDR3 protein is CASSLQPINQPQHF. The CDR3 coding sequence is TGTGCCAGCAGCTTACAACCGATCAATCAGCCCCAGCATTTT.

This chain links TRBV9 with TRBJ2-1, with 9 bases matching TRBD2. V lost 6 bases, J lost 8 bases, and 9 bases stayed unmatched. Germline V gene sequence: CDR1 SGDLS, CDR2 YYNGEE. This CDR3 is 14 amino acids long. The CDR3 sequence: CASTPGGGAYEQFF. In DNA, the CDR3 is TGTGCCAGCACCCCGGGCGGGGGGGCCTATGAGCAGTTCTTC.

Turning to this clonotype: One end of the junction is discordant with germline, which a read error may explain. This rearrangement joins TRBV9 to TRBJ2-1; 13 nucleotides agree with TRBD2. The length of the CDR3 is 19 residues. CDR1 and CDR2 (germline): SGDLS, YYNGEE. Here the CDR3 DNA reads TGTGCCTGCAGCGTAAAGGGACTAGCGGGATACGGAGGGACAAATGAGCAGTTCTTC. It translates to CACSVKGLAGYGGTNEQFF.

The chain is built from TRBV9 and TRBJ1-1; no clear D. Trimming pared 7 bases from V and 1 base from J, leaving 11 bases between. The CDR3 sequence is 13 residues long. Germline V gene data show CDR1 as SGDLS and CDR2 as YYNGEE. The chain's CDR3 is CASRPTGNTEAFF. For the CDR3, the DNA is TGTGCCAGCCGCCCCACGGGGAACACTGAAGCTTTCTTT.

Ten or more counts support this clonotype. The CDR3 protein is CASNYSPGGARSTDTQYF. The CDR3 DNA reads as TGTGCCAGCAACTATTCCCCGGGAGGGGCCAGGAGCACAGATACGCAGTATTTT. V usage is TRBV6-6 and J usage is TRBJ2-3, with 8 bases identical to TRBD2. The junction had 15 bases not matched to a gene; V was cut back by 7 bases and J by 0 bases. Germline-derived CDR1 and CDR2 are MNHNY and SVGAGI (reference sequence). The CDR3 totals 18 residues.

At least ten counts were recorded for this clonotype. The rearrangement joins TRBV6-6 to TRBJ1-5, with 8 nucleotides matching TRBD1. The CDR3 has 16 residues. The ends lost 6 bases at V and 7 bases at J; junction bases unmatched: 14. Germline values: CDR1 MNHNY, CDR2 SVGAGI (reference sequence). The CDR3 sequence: CASSRTGLAPQQPQHF. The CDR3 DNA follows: TGTGCCAGCAGCCGGACAGGGCTAGCCCCCCAGCAGCCCCAGCATTTT.

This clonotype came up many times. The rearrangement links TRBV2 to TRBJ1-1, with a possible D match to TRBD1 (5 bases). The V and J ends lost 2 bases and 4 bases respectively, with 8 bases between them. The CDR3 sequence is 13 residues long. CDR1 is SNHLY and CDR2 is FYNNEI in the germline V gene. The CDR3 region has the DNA TGTGCCAGCAGTGAACTGGGGGGCACTGAAGCTTTCTTT. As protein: CASSELGGTEAFF.

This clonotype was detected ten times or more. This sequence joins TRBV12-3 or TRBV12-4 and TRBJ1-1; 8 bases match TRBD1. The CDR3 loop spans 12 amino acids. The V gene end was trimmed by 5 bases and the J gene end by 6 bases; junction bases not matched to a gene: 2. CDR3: CASSQGAAEAFF. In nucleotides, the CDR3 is TGTGCCAGCAGTCAGGGGGCGGCTGAAGCTTTCTTT.

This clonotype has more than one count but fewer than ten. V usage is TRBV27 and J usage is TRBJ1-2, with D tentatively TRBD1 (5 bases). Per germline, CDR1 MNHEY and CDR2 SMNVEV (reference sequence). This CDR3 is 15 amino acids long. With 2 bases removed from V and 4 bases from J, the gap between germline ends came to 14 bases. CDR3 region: CASSLSAQGAYGYTF. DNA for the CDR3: TGTGCCAGCAGTTTAAGCGCGCAGGGAGCCTATGGCTACACCTTC.

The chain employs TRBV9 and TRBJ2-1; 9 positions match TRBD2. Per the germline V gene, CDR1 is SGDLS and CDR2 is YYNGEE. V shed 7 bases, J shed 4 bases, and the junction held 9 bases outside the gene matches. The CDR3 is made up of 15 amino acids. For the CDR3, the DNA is TGTGCCAGCGGAAGTACTAGCGGGTTATACAATGAGCAGTTCTTC. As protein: CASGSTSGLYNEQFF.

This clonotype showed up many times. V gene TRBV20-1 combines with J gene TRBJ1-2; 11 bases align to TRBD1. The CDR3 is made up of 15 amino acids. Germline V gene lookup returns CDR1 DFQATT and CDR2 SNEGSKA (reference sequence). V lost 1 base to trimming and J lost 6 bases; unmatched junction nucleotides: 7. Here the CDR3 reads CSARGPGTGGDGYTF. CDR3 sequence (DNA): TGCAGTGCTAGAGGTCCCGGGACAGGGGGTGATGGCTACACCTTC.

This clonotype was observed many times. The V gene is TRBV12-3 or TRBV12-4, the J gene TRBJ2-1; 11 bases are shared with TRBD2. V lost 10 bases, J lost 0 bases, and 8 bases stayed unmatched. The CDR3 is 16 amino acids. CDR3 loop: CATLIAGGNSYNEQFF. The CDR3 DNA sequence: TGTGCCACCCTCATAGCGGGAGGGAACTCCTACAATGAGCAGTTCTTC.

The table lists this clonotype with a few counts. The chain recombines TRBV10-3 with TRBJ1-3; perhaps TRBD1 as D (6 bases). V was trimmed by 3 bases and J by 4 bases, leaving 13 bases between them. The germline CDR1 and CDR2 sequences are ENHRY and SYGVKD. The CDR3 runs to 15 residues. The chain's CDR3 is CAISDHRGGGNTIYF. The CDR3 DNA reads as TGTGCCATCAGTGACCACCGAGGGGGAGGAAACACCATATATTTT.

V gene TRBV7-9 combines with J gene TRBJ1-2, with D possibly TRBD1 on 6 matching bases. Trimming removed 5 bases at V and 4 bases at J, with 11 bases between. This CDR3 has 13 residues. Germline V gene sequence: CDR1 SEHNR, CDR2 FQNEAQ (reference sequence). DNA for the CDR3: TGTGCCAGCAGCCACACAGGGACCTATGGCTACACCTTC. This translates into CASSHTGTYGYTF. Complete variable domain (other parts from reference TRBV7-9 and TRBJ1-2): DTGVSQNPRHKITKRGQNVTFRCDPISEHNRLYWYRQTLGQGPEFLTYFQNEAQLEKSRLLSDRFSAERPKGSFSTLEIQRTEQGDSAMYLCASSHTGTYGYTFGSGTRLTVV.

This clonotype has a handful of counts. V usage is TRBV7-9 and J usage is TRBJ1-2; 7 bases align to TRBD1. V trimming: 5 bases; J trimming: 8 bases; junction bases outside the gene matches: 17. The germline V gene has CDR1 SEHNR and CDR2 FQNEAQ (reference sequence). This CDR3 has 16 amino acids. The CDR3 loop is CASSPPTGAQIVGYTF. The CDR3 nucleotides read TGTGCCAGCAGCCCACCTACAGGGGCGCAAATAGTCGGCTACACCTTC.

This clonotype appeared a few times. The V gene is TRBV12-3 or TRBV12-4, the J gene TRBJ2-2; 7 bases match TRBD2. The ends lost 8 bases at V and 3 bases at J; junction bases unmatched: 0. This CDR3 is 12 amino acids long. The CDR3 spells CASAGDTGELFF. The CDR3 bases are TGTGCCAGCGCGGGAGACACCGGGGAGCTGTTTTTT.

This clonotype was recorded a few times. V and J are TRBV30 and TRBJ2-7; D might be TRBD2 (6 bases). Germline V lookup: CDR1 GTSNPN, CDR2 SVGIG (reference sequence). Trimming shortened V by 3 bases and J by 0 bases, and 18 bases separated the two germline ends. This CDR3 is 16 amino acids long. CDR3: CAWSGPGLLSSYEQYF. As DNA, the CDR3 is TGTGCCTGGAGCGGACCGGGACTTCTAAGCTCCTACGAGCAGTACTTC.

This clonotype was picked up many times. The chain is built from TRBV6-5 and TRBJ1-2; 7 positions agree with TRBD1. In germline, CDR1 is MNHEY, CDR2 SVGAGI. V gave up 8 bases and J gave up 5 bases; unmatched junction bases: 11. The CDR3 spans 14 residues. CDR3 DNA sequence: TGTGCCAGCCGCCAACAGGGGATGGGATATGGCTACACCTTC. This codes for CASRQQGMGYGYTF.

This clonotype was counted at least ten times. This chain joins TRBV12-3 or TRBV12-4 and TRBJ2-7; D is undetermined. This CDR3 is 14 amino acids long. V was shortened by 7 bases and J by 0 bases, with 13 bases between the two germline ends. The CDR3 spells CASTPQVSSYEQYF. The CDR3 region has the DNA TGTGCCAGCACCCCTCAAGTGAGCTCCTACGAGCAGTACTTC.

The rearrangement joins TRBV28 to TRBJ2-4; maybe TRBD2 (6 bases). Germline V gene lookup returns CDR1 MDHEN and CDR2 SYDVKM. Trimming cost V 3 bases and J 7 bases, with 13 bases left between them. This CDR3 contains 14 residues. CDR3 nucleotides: TGTGCCAGCAGTTTGGGGGGAAACCGGAACATTCAGTACTTC. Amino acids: CASSLGGNRNIQYF.

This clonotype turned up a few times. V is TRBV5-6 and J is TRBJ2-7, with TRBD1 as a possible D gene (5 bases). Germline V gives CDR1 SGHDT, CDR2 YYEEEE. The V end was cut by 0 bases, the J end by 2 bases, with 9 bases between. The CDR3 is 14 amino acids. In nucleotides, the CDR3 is TGTGCCAGCAGCTTGGTGGGGCGCACCTACGAGCAGTACTTC. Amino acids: CASSLVGRTYEQYF.